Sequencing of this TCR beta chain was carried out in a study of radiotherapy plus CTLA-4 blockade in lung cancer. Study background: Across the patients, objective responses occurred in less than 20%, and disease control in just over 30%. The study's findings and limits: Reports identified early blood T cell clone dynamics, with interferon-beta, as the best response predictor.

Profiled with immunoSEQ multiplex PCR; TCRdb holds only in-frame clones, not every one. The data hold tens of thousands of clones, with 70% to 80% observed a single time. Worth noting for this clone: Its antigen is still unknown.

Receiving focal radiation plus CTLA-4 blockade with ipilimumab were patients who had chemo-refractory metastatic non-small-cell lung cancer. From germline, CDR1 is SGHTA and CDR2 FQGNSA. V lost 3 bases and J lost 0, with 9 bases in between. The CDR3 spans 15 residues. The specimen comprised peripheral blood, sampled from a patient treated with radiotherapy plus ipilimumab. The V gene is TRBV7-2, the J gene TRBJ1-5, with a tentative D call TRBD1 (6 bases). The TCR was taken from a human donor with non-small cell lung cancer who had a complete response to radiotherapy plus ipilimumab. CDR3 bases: TGTGCCAGCAGCTTTACACAGGGTAGCAATCAGCCCCAGCATTTT. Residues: CASSFTQGSNQPQHF.